The rows below give T cell receptor beta chains drawn from one sample of a study of OX40 agonist ivuxolimab in advanced cancers. TCRdb's copy holds only in-frame clones and misses some; the assay was immunoSEQ multiplex PCR. The repertoire has tens of thousands of clones, approximately 90% of them found once; the top ten carry 10% to 11%. The material sequenced was CD4+ or CD8+ T cells sorted from blood, taken in a trial of the OX40 agonist ivuxolimab. Source of these receptors: an adult with an advanced solid tumor such as melanoma, head and neck, liver or kidney cancer. Both conserved end residues are part of each CDR3. D genes are given only for firm matches. Size values are once, few and many counts, or a class for expanded clones, and some rows have none.

TRBV6-5	TRBD1	NA	TRBJ2-7	TGTGCCAGCAAAGTTTCGCAGGGGGCATATGAGCAGTACTTC	CASKVSQGAYEQYF
TRBV5-4	TRBD2	NA	TRBJ2-7	TGTGCCAGCAGCTCGGGACTAGCGGGGATTTACGAGCAGTACTTC	CASSSGLAGIYEQYF
TRBV10-1	NA	NA	TRBJ2-1	TGCGCCAGCAGTGAGTCGATTAGGGACATTGAGCAGTTCTTC	CASSESIRDIEQFF
TRBV7-3	TRBD1	NA	TRBJ1-2	TGTGCCAGCAGCCCAACAGGGGGGAACTATGGCTACACCTTC	CASSPTGGNYGYTF
TRBV27	NA	large	TRBJ2-1	TGTGCCAGCAGTCAGGGTGTGTCCTACAATGAGCAGTTCTTC	CASSQGVSYNEQFF
TRBV11-2	TRBD1	NA	TRBJ1-1	TGTGCCAGCAGCCCCTCACAGGGGGCGAACACTGAAGCTTTCTTT	CASSPSQGANTEAFF
TRBV19	NA	NA	TRBJ1-5	TGTGCCAGTAAATGGGGGAGAGGCAATCAGCCCCAGCATTTT	CASKWGRGNQPQHF
TRBV5-1	NA	NA	TRBJ1-4	TGCGCCAGCAGCTTGGGTTCCGGGTCTGGGGAAAAACTGTTTTTT	CASSLGSGSGEKLFF
TRBV6-5	NA	NA	TRBJ2-7	TGTGCCAGCAGTGAACTGGGGATCTACGAGCAGTACTTC	CASSELGIYEQYF
TRBV11-2	NA	NA	TRBJ2-3	TGTGCCAGCAGCCCGACGGACCCGGGCGCGTATTTT	CASSPTDPGAYF
TRBV2	NA	NA	TRBJ2-7	TGTGCCAGCAGTGACCCGGCTAGTTCCAGTCTCGAGCAGTACTTC	CASSDPASSSLEQYF
TRBV15	NA	NA	TRBJ2-7	TGTGCCACCACCTCGGATGGCTACGAGCAGTACTTC	CATTSDGYEQYF
TRBV21-1	NA	once	TRBJ2-1	TGTGCCAGCAGCAAATATCCGTACAATGAGCAGTTCTTC	CASSKYPYNEQFF
TRBV6-5	NA	NA	TRBJ2-1	TGTGCCAGCAACCTGAATAAATGGAGTAATAATGAGCAGTTCTTC	CASNLNKWSNNEQFF
TRBV10-3	NA	NA	TRBJ1-1	TGTGCCAGTTCCAGCCAACCCGGCCGGGAAGCTTTCTTT	CASSSQPGREAFF
TRBV5-5	NA	NA	TRBJ1-1	TGTGCCAGCAGCTTGGATCAGGGGATGAACACTGAAGCTTTCTTT	CASSLDQGMNTEAFF
TRBV4-1	NA	NA	TRBJ1-4	TGCGCCAGCAGCCAGGCAGGGGTCAATGAAAAACTGTTTTTT	CASSQAGVNEKLFF
TRBV29-1	NA	NA	TRBJ2-3	TGCAGCGTTGAGGCCCTGGGCCCATCAGGAGATACGCAGTATTTT	CSVEALGPSGDTQYF
TRBV30	TRBD1	NA	TRBJ1-1	TGTGCCTGGAGTACAGGGGGGAACACTGAAGCTTTCTTT	CAWSTGGNTEAFF
TRBV4-1	NA	NA	TRBJ1-2	TGCGCCAGCAGCCAAGAGGTCCGCCCCTATGGCTACACCTTC	CASSQEVRPYGYTF
TRBV27	NA	NA	TRBJ2-2	TGTGCCGGCAGTTACCAGGGGAACACCGGGGAGCTGTTTTTT	CAGSYQGNTGELFF
TRBV2	NA	NA	TRBJ1-2	TGTGCCAGCAGTGGACAGGTCCCGGGCTACACCTTC	CASSGQVPGYTF
TRBV19	NA	NA	TRBJ1-5	TGTGCCAGTAGTATATATGGGGGGTCTAGCAATCAGCCCCAGCATTTT	CASSIYGGSSNQPQHF
TRBV19	TRBD2	NA	TRBJ2-1	TGTGCCAGTAGTTTCGGGGGGAACGATGAGCAGTTCTTC	CASSFGGNDEQFF
TRBV5-4	NA	NA	TRBJ2-7	TGTGCCAGCAGCTATTGGCCGGATTCTCCCTACGAGCAGTACTTC	CASSYWPDSPYEQYF
TRBV18	TRBD1	NA	TRBJ2-5	TGTGCCAGCTCACCAGAGACAGGGGGCCAGTACATCAATACCCAGTACTTC	CASSPETGGQYINTQYF
TRBV5-4	TRBD2	NA	TRBJ2-2	TGTGCCAGCAGCCCGGGACTAGCGGGGGCCTATTCGGACGGGGAGCTGTTTTTT	CASSPGLAGAYSDGELFF
TRBV27	NA	NA	TRBJ1-5	TGTGCCAGCAAAAAATCATTTAGCAATCAGCCCCAGCATTTT	CASKKSFSNQPQHF
TRBV27	NA	NA	TRBJ2-6	TGTGCCAGCAGTTTATCTGCAGGGATATGGTGGGGGGCCAACGTCCTGACTTTC	CASSLSAGIWWGANVLTF
TRBV6-4	NA	few	TRBJ2-3	TGTGCCAGCGCCCCGTCCGCCGGCACAGATACGCAGTATTTT	CASAPSAGTDTQYF
TRBV6-5	TRBD2	NA	TRBJ2-3	TGTGCCAGCAGTTACCGCCCTAGCGGGGTGGCAGATACGCAGTATTTT	CASSYRPSGVADTQYF
TRBV19	NA	NA	TRBJ2-1	TGTGCCAGTAGTATTGGCACAGGGGGGCTAGCGGGGCAAGCTTTCTACAATGAGCAGTTCTTC	CASSIGTGGLAGQAFYNEQFF
TRBV4-1	NA	NA	TRBJ2-7	TGCGCCAGCAGCCAAACTATCCCGACAACGAGCTCCTACGAGCAGTACTTC	CASSQTIPTTSSYEQYF
TRBV18	NA	few	TRBJ2-7	TGTGCCAGCTCACCCGACAGCTCCTACGAGCAGTACTTC	CASSPDSSYEQYF
TRBV28	NA	once	TRBJ1-1	TGTGCCAGCAGTTGGGGGGTCACTGAAGCTTTCTTT	CASSWGVTEAFF
TRBV19	NA	NA	TRBJ1-2	TGTGCCAGTACCGGCAGGGTGAGGGGCTACACCTTC	CASTGRVRGYTF
TRBV11-2	NA	NA	TRBJ2-7	TGTGCCAGCAGCTTAGCGGGAGGGGGCCACGAGCAGTACTTC	CASSLAGGGHEQYF
TRBV27	TRBD1	NA	TRBJ1-1	TGTGCCAGCAGTTTAGGAACAGGGGGGGACACTGAAGCTTTCTTT	CASSLGTGGDTEAFF
TRBV7-8	NA	NA	TRBJ2-3	TGTGCCAGCAGCCCCCGGGGGGATACGCAGTATTTT	CASSPRGDTQYF
TRBV9	NA	few	TRBJ1-1	TGTGCCAGCAGCGCTAGACAGGACCTGACAGCTTTCTTT	CASSARQDLTAFF
TRBV27	NA	once	TRBJ1-4	TGTGCCAGCAGTCAATCGACAGCTAACGAAAAACTGTTTTTT	CASSQSTANEKLFF
TRBV9	TRBD2	NA	TRBJ2-1	TGTGCCAGCAGCGTAAGTACTAGCGGACAATACAATGAGCAGTTCTTC	CASSVSTSGQYNEQFF
TRBV10-3	TRBD1	NA	TRBJ1-2	TGTGCCATCAGTGATTCACAGGGGAACTATGGCTACACCTTC	CAISDSQGNYGYTF
TRBV4-1	TRBD2	NA	TRBJ2-1	TGCGCCAGCAGCCAAGATCCCCTAGCGGTGAGCTCCTACAATGAGCAGTTCTTC	CASSQDPLAVSSYNEQFF
TRBV2	NA	NA	TRBJ1-2	TGTGCCAGCAGTGCCAGCGGGGGACCTAACTATGGCTACACCTTC	CASSASGGPNYGYTF
TRBV7-6	NA	NA	TRBJ1-6	TGTGCCAGCAGCCCCAGGGCTATAGGTTCACCCCTCCACTTT	CASSPRAIGSPLHF
TRBV4-1	NA	NA	TRBJ1-1	TGCGCCAGCAGCCCGGGGGCATTGGGGACTGAAGCTTTCTTT	CASSPGALGTEAFF
TRBV9	NA	once	TRBJ1-5	TGTGCCAGCAGCGTTAAAGGCAATCAGCCCCAGCATTTT	CASSVKGNQPQHF
TRBV5-1	NA	NA	TRBJ1-1	TGCGCCAGCAGTCTGGTCGCGGGACCTGAAGCTTTCTTT	CASSLVAGPEAFF
TRBV20-1	NA	once	TRBJ2-2	TGCAGTGCTAGATTAACCGGGGAGCTGTTTTTT	CSARLTGELFF